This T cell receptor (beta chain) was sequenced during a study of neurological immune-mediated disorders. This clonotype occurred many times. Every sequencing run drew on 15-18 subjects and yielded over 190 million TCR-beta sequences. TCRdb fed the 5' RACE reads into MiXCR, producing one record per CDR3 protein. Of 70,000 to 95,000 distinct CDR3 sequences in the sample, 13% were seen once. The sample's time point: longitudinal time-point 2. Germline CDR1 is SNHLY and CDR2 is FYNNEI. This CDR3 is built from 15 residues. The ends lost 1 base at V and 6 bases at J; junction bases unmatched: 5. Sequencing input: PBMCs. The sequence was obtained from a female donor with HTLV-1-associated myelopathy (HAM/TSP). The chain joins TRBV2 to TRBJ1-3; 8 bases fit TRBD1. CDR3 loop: CASSEESGQANTIYF. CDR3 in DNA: TGTGCCAGCAGTGAAGAGTCGGGACAGGCAAACACCATATATTTT.